This T cell receptor beta chain was sequenced in a study of blood T cell repertoires in COVID-19. As for the study in general: PBMCs, B-cell-depleted T cells, or T cells provided the cDNA or gDNA that made up the material.

Per the authors' pipeline: Counts of nucleated cells, estimated from reference gene primer amplification, were obtained. Here immunoSEQ multiplex PCR was the method, and the copy in TCRdb shows in-frame clones only, minus some. V and J calls and clone size follow that table, whereas D and trimming were derived from the DNA. This sample has 110,000 to 150,000 clones, with 88% found just once. This CDR3 comprises 17 residues. Germline CDR1 reads GTSNPN; CDR2 reads SVGIG (reference sequence). Trimming removed 1 base from V and 1 base from J; junction bases left unmatched: 8. The V and J genes are TRBV30 and TRBJ2-7, with 12 positions matching TRBD1. This sequence was found in a man in his 70s with acute or convalescent COVID-19. Sequenced sample: peripheral blood. CDR3 in DNA: TGTGCCTGGAGTGGGGATCTGGGACAGGGGGCTTCCTACGAGCAGTACTTC. As protein: CAWSGDLGQGASYEQYF.